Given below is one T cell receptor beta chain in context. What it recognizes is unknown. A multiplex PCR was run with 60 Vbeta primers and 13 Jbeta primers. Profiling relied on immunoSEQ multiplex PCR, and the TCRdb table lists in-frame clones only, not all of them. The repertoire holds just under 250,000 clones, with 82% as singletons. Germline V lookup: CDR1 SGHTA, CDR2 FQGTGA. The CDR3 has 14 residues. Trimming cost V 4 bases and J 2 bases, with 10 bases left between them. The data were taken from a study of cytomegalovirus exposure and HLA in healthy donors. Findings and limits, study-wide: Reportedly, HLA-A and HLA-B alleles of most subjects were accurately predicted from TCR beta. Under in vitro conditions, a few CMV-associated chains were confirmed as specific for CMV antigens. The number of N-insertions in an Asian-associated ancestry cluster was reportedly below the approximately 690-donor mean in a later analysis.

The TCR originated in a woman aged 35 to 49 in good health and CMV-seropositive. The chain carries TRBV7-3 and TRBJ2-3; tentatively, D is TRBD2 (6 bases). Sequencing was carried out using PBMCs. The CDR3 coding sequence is TGTGCCAGCAGCTCGGGACTTCCCACAGATACGCAGTATTTT. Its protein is CASSSGLPTDTQYF. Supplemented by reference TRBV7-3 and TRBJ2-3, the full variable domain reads GAGVSQTPSNKVTEKGKYVELRCDPISGHTALYWYRQSLGQGPEFLIYFQGTGAADDSGLPNDRFFAVRPEGSVSTLKIQRTERGDSAVYLCASSSGLPTDTQYFGPGTRLTVL.